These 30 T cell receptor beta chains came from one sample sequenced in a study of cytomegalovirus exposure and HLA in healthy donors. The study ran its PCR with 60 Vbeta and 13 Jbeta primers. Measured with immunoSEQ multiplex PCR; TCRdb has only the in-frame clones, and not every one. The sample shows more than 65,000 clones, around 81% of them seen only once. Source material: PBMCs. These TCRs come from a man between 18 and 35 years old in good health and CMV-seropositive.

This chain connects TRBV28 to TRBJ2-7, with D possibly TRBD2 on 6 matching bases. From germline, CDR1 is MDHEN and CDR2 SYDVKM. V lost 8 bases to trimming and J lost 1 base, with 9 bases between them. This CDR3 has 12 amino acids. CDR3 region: CASQTRSYEQYF. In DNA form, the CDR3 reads TGTGCCAGCCAGACTAGATCCTACGAGCAGTACTTC.

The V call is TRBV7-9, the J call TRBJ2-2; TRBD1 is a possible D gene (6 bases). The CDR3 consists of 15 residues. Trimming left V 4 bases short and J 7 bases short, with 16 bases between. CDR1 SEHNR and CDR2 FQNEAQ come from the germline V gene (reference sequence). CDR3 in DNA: TGTGCCAGCAGCTCAACAGGGATTGGGGTCGGGGAGCTGTTTTTT. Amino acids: CASSSTGIGVGELFF.

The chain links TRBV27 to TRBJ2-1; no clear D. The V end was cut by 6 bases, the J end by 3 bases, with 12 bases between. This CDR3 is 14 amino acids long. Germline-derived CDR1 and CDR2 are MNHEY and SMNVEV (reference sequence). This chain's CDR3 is CASSLMTSYNEQFF. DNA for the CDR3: TGTGCCAGCAGCCTTATGACAAGCTACAATGAGCAGTTCTTC.

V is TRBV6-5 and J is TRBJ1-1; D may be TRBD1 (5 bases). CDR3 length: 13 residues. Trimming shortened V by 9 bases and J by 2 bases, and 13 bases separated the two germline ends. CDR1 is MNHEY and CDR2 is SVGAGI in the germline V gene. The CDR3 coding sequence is TGTGCCAGTTGTTTAGGGGCTAACACTGAAGCTTTCTTT. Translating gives CASCLGANTEAFF.

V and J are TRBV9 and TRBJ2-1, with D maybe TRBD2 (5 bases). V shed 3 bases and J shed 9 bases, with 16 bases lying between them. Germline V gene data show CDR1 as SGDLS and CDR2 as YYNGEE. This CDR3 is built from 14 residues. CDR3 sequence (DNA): TGTGCCAGCAGCGGAACTAGTGCCGACACTGAGCAGTTCTTC. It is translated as CASSGTSADTEQFF. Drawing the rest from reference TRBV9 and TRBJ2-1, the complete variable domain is DSGVTQTPKHLITATGQRVTLRCSPRSGDLSVYWYQQSLDQGLQFLIQYYNGEERAKGNILERFSAQQFPDLHSELNLSSLELGDSALYFCASSGTSADTEQFFGPGTRLTVL.

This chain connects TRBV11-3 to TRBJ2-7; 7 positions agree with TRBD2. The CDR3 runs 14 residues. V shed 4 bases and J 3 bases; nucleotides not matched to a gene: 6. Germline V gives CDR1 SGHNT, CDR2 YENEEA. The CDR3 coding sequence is TGTGCCAGCAGCTCCAGAGCGGGGAACTACGAGCAGTACTTC. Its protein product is CASSSRAGNYEQYF.

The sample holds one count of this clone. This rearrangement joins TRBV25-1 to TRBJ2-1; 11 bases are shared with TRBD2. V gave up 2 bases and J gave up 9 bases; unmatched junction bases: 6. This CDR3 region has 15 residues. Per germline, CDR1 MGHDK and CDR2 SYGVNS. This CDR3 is CASSEKLAGVLEQFF. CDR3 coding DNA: TGTGCCAGCAGTGAAAAACTAGCGGGAGTTCTTGAGCAGTTCTTC. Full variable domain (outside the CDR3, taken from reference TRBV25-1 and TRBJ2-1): EADIYQTPRYLVIGTGKKITLECSQTMGHDKMYWYQQDPGMELHLIHYSYGVNSTEKGDLSSESTVSRIRTEHFPLTLESARPSHTSQYLCASSEKLAGVLEQFFGPGTRLTVL.

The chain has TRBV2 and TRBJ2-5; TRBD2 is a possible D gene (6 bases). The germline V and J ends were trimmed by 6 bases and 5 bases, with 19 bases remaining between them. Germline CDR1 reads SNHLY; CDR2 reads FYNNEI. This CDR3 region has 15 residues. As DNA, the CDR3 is TGTGCCAGCAGGCCCGGACGGGCAAGCGGGGAGACCCAGTACTTC. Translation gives CASRPGRASGETQYF.

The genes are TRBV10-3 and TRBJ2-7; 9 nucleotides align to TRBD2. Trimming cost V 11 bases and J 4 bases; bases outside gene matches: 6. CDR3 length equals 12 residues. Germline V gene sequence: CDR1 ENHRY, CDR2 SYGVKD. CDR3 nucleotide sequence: TGTGCCGTTCTAGCGGGGTCTTACGAGCAGTACTTC. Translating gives CAVLAGSYEQYF.

In nucleotides, the CDR3 is TGTGCCAGCAAGCAGGGCGTCAATCAGCCCCAGCATTTT. Translation gives CASKQGVNQPQHF. This chain joins TRBV6-5 and TRBJ1-5; tentatively, D is TRBD1 (5 bases). The ends were cut back, 7 bases at V and 3 bases at J, with 10 bases in the middle. This CDR3 contains 13 residues. CDR1 MNHEY and CDR2 SVGAGI come from the germline V gene.

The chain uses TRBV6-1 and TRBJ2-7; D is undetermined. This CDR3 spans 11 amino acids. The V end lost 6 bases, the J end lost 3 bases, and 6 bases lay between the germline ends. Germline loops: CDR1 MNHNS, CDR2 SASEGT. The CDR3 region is CASSRVYEQYF. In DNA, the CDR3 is TGTGCCAGCAGCCGCGTCTACGAGCAGTACTTC.

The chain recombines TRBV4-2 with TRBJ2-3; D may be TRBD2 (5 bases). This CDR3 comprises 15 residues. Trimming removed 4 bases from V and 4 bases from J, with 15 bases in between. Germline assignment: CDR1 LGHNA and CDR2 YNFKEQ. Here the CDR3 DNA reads TGTGCCAGCAGCCTGGGCCCTAGCCTTCCAGATACGCAGTATTTT. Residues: CASSLGPSLPDTQYF.

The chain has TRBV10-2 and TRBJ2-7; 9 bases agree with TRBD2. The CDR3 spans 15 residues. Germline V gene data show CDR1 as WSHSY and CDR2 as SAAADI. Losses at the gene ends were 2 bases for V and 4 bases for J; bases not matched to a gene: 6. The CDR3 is CASSEMATSGYEQYF. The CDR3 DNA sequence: TGCGCCAGCAGTGAGATGGCAACTAGCGGGTACGAGCAGTACTTC.

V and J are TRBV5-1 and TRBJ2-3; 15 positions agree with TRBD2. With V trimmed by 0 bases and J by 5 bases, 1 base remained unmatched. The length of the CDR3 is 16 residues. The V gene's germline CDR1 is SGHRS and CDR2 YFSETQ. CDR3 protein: CASSLEGLAGGDTQYF. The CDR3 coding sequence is TGCGCCAGCAGCTTGGAGGGACTAGCGGGAGGAGATACGCAGTATTTT. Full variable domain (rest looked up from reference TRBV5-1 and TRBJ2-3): KAGVTQTPRYLIKTRGQQVTLSCSPISGHRSVSWYQQTPGQGLQFLFEYFSETQRNKGNFPGRFSGRQFSNSRSEMNVSTLELGDSALYLCASSLEGLAGGDTQYFGPGTRLTVL.

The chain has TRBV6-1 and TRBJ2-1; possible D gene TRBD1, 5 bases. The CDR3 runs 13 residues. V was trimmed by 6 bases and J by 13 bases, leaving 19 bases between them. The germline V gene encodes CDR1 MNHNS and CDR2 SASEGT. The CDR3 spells CASSLAETTGQFF. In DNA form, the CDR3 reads TGTGCCAGCAGCCTCGCGGAGACCACAGGCCAGTTCTTC.

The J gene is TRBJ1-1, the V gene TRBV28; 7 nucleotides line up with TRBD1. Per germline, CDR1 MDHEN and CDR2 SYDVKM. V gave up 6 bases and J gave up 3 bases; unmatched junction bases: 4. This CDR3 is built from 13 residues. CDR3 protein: CASRVQGYTEAFF. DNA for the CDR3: TGTGCCAGCAGGGTACAGGGGTACACTGAAGCTTTCTTT.

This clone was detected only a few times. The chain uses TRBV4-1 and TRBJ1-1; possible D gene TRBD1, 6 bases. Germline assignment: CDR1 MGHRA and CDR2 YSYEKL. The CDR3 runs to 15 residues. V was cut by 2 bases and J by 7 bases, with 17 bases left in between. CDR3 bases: TGCGCCAGCAGCCAACCGACGGACAGAATTAGTGAAGCTTTCTTT. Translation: CASSQPTDRISEAFF.

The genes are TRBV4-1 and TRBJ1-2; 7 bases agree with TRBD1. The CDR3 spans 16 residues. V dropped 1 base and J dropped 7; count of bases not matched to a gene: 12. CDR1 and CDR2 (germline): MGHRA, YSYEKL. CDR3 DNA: TGCGCCAGCAGCCAAGCCGTGCAGGGGGGTTTCTCTGGCTACACCTTC. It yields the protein CASSQAVQGGFSGYTF.

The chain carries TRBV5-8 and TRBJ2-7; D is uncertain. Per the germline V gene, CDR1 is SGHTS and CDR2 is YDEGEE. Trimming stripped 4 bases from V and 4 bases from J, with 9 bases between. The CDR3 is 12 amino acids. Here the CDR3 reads CASSRVQYEQYF. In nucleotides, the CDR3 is TGTGCCAGCAGCCGGGTGCAATACGAGCAGTACTTC.

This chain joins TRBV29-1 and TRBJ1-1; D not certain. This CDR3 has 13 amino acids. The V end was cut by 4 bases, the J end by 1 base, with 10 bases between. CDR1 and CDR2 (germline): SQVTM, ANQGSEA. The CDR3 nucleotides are TGCAGCGTTGTTTGGGGAGCGAACACTGAAGCTTTCTTT. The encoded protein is CSVVWGANTEAFF.

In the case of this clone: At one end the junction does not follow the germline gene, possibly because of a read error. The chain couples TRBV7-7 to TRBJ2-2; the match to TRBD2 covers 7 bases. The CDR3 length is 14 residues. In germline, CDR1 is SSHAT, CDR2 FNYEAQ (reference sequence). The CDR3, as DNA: TGTGCTAGCAGCTTAGGCCGGGGGGACGGGGAGCTGTTTTTT. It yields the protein CASSLGRGDGELFF.

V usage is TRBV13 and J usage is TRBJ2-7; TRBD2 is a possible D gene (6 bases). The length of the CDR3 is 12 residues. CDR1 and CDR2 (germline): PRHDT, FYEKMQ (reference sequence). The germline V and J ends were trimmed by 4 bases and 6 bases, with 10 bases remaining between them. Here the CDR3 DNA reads TGTGCCAGCAGCTCTCGGGAGATCGAGCAGTACTTC. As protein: CASSSREIEQYF.

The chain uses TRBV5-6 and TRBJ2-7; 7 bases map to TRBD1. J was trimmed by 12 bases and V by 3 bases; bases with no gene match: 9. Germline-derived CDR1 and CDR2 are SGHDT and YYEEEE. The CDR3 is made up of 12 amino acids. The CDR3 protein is CASSSMGQRGYF. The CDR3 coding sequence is TGTGCCAGCAGCTCAATGGGACAGAGAGGGTACTTC.

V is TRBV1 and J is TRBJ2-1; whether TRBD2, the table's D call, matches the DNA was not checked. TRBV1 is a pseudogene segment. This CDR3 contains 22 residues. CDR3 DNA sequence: TGCACCAGCAGCCAAGCGCTCACCGGGACTAGCGGAACAATCAGCTCCTACAATGAGCAGTTCTTC. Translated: CTSSQALTGTSGTISSYNEQFF.

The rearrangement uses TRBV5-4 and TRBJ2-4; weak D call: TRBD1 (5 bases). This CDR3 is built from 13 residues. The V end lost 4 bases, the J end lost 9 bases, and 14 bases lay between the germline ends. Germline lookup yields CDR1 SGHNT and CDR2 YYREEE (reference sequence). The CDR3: CASSQGTLGIQYF. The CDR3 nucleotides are TGTGCCAGCAGCCAGGGCACTTTGGGCATTCAGTACTTC.

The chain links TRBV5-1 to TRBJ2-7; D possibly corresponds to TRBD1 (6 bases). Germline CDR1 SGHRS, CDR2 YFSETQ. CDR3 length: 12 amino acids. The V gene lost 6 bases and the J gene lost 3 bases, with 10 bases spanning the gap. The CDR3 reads CASTRGDYEQYF. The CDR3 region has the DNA TGCGCCAGCACCAGGGGAGACTACGAGCAGTACTTC.

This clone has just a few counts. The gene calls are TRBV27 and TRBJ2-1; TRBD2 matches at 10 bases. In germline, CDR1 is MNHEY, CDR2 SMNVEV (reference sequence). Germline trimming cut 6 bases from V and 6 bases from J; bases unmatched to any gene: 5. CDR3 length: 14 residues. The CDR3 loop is CASRRLAGLNEQFF. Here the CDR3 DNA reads TGTGCCAGCAGAAGACTAGCGGGTCTCAATGAGCAGTTCTTC.

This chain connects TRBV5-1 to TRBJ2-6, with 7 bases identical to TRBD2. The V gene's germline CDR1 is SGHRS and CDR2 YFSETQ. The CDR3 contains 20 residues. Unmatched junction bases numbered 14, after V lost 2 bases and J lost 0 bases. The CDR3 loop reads CASSFGLQRDDFSGANVLTF. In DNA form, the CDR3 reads TGCGCCAGCAGCTTCGGCCTCCAGCGGGACGACTTCTCTGGGGCCAACGTCCTGACTTTC.

CDR3 DNA sequence: TGTGCCAGCAGTGAAGGGGCGGGGGGGTTAGGCGAAAAACTGTTTTTT. Residues: CASSEGAGGLGEKLFF. The chain recombines TRBV6-1 with TRBJ1-4, with D maybe TRBD1 (5 bases). V was shortened by 1 base and J by 8 bases, with 17 bases between the two germline ends. CDR1 and CDR2 from the germline V gene are MNHNS and SASEGT. The CDR3 consists of 16 residues.

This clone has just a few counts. CDR3 sequence (DNA): TGCGCCAGCAGCCAGAGCGGGACTGAAAACAATGAGCAGTTCTTC. As protein: CASSQSGTENNEQFF. This chain connects TRBV5-1 to TRBJ2-1; 7 nucleotides agree with TRBD2. With 4 bases clipped from V and 5 bases from J, the junction kept 9 bases outside the gene matches. There are 15 residues in the CDR3. The V gene's germline CDR1 is SGHRS and CDR2 YFSETQ.